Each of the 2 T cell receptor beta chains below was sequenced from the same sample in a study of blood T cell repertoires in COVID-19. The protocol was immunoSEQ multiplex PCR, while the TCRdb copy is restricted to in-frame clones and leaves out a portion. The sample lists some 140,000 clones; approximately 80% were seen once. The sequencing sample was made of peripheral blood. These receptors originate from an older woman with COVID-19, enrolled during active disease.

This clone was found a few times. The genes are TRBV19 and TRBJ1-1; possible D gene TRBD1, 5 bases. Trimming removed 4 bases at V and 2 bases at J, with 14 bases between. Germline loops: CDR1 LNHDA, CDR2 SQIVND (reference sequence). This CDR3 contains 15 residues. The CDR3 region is CASSNSGGVNTEAFF. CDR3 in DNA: TGTGCCAGTAGTAACTCCGGGGGGGTCAACACTGAAGCTTTCTTT.

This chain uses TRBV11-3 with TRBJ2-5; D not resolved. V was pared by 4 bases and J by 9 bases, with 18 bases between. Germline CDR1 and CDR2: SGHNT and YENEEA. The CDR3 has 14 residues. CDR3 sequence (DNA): TGTGCCAGCAGCTCCGACGGCCGTCATGAGGCCCAGTACTTC. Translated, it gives CASSSDGRHEAQYF.